This T cell receptor (beta chain) came from a study of T cells after yellow fever vaccination. In the study overall: Some fractions had low cell numbers, and these were prepared with SMART-Seq v4 Ultra Low Input.

The CDR3 runs 17 residues. CDR1 MNHNY and CDR2 SVGAGI come from the germline V gene (reference sequence). Between the trimmed V and J ends, which lost 2 bases and 2 bases, there was a span of 15 bases. For TCR, cDNA came from 5'RACE template switching, which added a universal primer site and UMIs. Each CDR3 protein gets one entry after TCRdb re-called the 5' RACE reads with MiXCR. This sample has about 330,000 distinct CDR3 sequences, with over 4% found just once. General study results and limits: The secondary response was weaker, and its peak arrived faster, on day 5 versus 15. There was a small share of clonotypes that showed up in both the CD4 and CD8 compartments.

As concerns this clonotype: Antigen: not known.

The material was PBMCs, obtained 5 days after the yellow fever booster vaccination. This receptor was taken from a man between 18 and 35 years old who received the YFV17D yellow fever vaccine. The chain couples TRBV6-6 to TRBJ2-2, with D maybe TRBD2 (6 bases). CDR3 sequence: CASSYSDLRGNTGELFF. CDR3 bases: TGTGCCAGCAGTTACAGCGATTTGCGGGGCAACACCGGGGAGCTGTTTTTT.